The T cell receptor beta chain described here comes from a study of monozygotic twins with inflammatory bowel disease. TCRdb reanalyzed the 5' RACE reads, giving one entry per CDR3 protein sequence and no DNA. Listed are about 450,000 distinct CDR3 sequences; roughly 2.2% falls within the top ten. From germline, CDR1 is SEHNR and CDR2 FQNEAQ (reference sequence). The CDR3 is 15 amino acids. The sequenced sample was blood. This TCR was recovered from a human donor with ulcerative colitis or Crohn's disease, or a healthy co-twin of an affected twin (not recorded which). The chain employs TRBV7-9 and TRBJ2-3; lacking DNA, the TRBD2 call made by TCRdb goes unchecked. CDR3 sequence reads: CASSLEGLSTDTQYF.